The source of this TCR beta chain is a study of shared clonotypes between healthy human individuals. Genomic DNA per cell subset filled all wells of several immunoSEQ plates. Using immunoSEQ multiplex PCR, the repertoire was profiled, and TCRdb retains in-frame clones only, with some absent. The table shows more than 90,000 clones, with 67% occurring only once. On this clone itself: Its antigen is as yet unknown. One base separates it from a far larger clone, so it is likely a read error. The sample carries other DNA sequences with the same CDR3.

CDR1 and CDR2 (germline): MNHEY, SMNVEV (reference sequence). The CDR3 is 12 amino acids. General observations from the study: The naive CD4 repertoires of several donors were compared, and around 4.7% of clonotypes were shared.

The TCR comes from a man younger than 40 in good health. Sequencing was done on a sample of memory CD8+ T cells sorted from blood. Sample subset: CD45RO+ cells pooled with CCR7-negative TemRA cells. The rearrangement uses TRBV27 and TRBJ2-3, with 8 positions matching TRBD2. CDR3 DNA sequence: TGCGCAAGCGGGAGACCCACAGATACGCAGTATTTT. It translates to CASGRPTDTQYF.